This T cell receptor (beta chain) derives from a study of blood T cell repertoires in COVID-19. Germline V gene lookup returns CDR1 MNHEY and CDR2 SVGAGI. V trimming: 6 bases; J trimming: 2 bases; junction bases outside the gene matches: 2. The CDR3 contains 15 residues. Clones were sequenced by immunoSEQ multiplex PCR, and TCRdb holds only the in-frame ones, with some missing. This table has about 210,000 clones, around 81% appearing once. Each participant's cohort was designated according to participant-reported clinical history. V is TRBV6-5 and J is TRBJ2-2; 11 positions agree with TRBD1. Sequencing was performed on PBMCs or T cells enriched from blood (not recorded which). The origin of this receptor is a woman aged 50 to 65 with acute COVID-19. As DNA, the CDR3 is TGTGCCAGCAGGGACAGGGGGCTTAACACCGGGGAGCTGTTTTTT. Residues: CASRDRGLNTGELFF.